The rows below give T cell receptor beta chains drawn from one sample of a study of T cell repertoires in cytomegalovirus infection. The antigens for these receptors are not known. A single record per CDR3 protein comes from TCRdb applying MiXCR to the reads. The sample includes about 55,000 distinct CDR3 sequences, more than 15% of them seen just once. The sequences come from CD8+ T cells from cultured PBMCs, collected from culture after CMV antigen stimulation. These receptors were collected from a human donor in good health (CMV status not recorded). Some clones in this sample may be carry-over from other donors' samples. CDR3s include the opening cysteine and the closing phenylalanine or tryptophan. The order of the fields is J gene, CDR3 length, D gene, clone size, V gene, CDR3 protein, CDR3 DNA. A D gene is named only where the DNA matches it firmly. Rows may omit the clone size; those that give it use once, few, many or a size class.

TRBJ2-1 | 12 | - | many | TRBV19 | CATAAPYNEQFF | TGTGCCACCGCGGCACCCTACAATGAGCAGTTCTTC
TRBJ2-7 | 18 | - | - | TRBV14 | CASSQETRGGRRAYEQYF | TGTGCCAGCAGCCAAGAGACTCGTGGAGGTCGGAGGGCCTACGAGCAGTACTTC
TRBJ1-1 | 11 | - | few | TRBV19 | CASSKWTEAFF | TGTGCCAGTAGTAAGTGGACTGAAGCTTTCTTT
TRBJ2-1 | 17 | TRBD2 | - | TRBV7-6 | CASSFLGSSGRADEQFF | TGTGCCAGCAGCTTCCTCGGGTCCAGCGGGAGGGCCGATGAGCAGTTCTTC
TRBJ2-5 | 15 | - | - | TRBV11-3 | CASSSSVSPLETQYF | TGTGCCAGCAGTTCCTCGGTTAGCCCGCTAGAGACCCAGTACTTC
TRBJ2-2 | 12 | - | few | TRBV20-1 | CSAPGVTGELFF | TGCAGTGCTCCAGGGGTCACCGGGGAGCTGTTTTTT
TRBJ2-7 | 14 | TRBD1 | - | TRBV7-9 | CASRTGTDSYEQYF | TGTGCCAGCAGGACCGGGACAGATTCCTACGAGCAGTACTTC
TRBJ2-7 | 18 | TRBD2 | - | TRBV7-6 | CASSPRLAGAASWEEQYF | TGTGCCAGCAGCCCTCGACTAGCGGGAGCCGCCTCCTGGGAGGAGCAGTACTTC
TRBJ1-1 | 13 | TRBD1 | many | TRBV10-3 | CAIRDRGSTEAFF | TGTGCCATCAGGGACAGGGGTTCCACTGAAGCTTTCTTT
TRBJ2-1 | 13 | TRBD2 | - | TRBV6-2/TRBV6-3 | CASSLASGGEQFF | TGTGCCAGCAGTCTGGCTAGCGGGGGTGAGCAGTTCTTC
TRBJ1-1 | 13 | - | few | TRBV27 | CASSLMGTLEAFF | TGTGCCAGCAGTTTAATGGGGACCCTTGAAGCTTTCTTT
TRBJ2-1 | 15 | TRBD1 | few | TRBV7-6 | CASSFRDRGPNEQFF | TGTGCCAGCAGCTTTCGGGACAGGGGGCCCAATGAGCAGTTCTTC
TRBJ2-7 | 14 | TRBD2 | - | TRBV7-9 | CASSSGAGGVEQYF | TGTGCCAGCAGCTCGGGAGCGGGAGGGGTCGAGCAGTACTTC
TRBJ2-1 | 20 | TRBD2 | few | TRBV12-5 | CASGLVNWSGRAELRNEQFF | TGTGCTAGTGGTTTGGTAAATTGGAGCGGGAGGGCCGAACTACGCAATGAGCAGTTCTTC
TRBJ1-4 | 18 | TRBD1 | - | TRBV7-6 | CASSLGTGGLPTNEKLFF | TGTGCCAGCAGCTTGGGGACAGGGGGCCTCCCAACTAATGAAAAACTGTTTTTT
TRBJ1-1 | 14 | - | few | TRBV12-3/TRBV12-4 | CASGTSRGNTEAFF | TGTGCCAGCGGAACCTCGAGGGGTAACACTGAAGCTTTCTTT
TRBJ2-1 | 17 | - | - | TRBV7-9 | CASSQRNDSSSYNEQFF | TGTGCCAGCAGCCAACGAAACGACAGTTCCTCATACAATGAGCAGTTCTTC
TRBJ2-3 | 18 | TRBD2 | - | TRBV7-2 | CASSFPRLAGGIVDTQYF | TGTGCCAGCAGCTTTCCAAGACTAGCGGGGGGGATTGTAGATACGCAGTATTTT
TRBJ2-7 | 16 | TRBD1 | few | TRBV7-9 | CASSSRTGGSSYEQYF | TGTGCCAGCAGCTCAAGGACAGGCGGTAGCTCCTACGAGCAGTACTTC
TRBJ2-1 | 17 | TRBD1 | - | TRBV7-9 | CASSPRQGVDSYNEQFF | TGTGCCAGCAGCCCCAGACAGGGGGTAGACTCCTACAATGAGCAGTTCTTC
TRBJ2-1 | 16 | TRBD1 | few | TRBV7-9 | CASSSFRDRVRHEQFF | TGTGCCAGCAGCTCATTCCGGGACAGAGTAAGGCATGAGCAGTTCTTC
TRBJ2-1 | 15 | - | - | TRBV28 | CASSLDSPEYNEQFF | TGTGCCAGCAGCCTCGACTCTCCTGAGTACAATGAGCAGTTCTTC
TRBJ2-2 | 14 | - | - | TRBV11-2 | CASSHLQGTGELFF | TGTGCCAGCAGCCATCTCCAAGGGACCGGGGAGCTGTTTTTT
TRBJ2-7 | 13 | - | once | TRBV7-9 | CASNPGRSYEQYF | TGTGCCAGCAACCCCGGACGGTCCTACGAGCAGTACTTC
TRBJ2-1 | 17 | TRBD2 | - | TRBV7-2 | CASSLHTSGSSYNEQFF | TGTGCCAGCAGCTTACATACTAGCGGGAGCTCCTACAATGAGCAGTTCTTC
TRBJ2-6 | 22 | TRBD1 | - | TRBV11-1 | CASSSSILRTDREPSGANGLTF | TGTGCCAGCAGCTCTTCGATCCTACGCACGGACAGGGAACCCTCTGGGGCCAACGGCCTGACTTTC
TRBJ2-2 | 17 | - | - | TRBV5-6 | CASSPRARERRAGELFF | TGTGCCAGCAGCCCAAGGGCCCGGGAAAGGCGGGCCGGGGAGCTGTTTTTT
TRBJ2-7 | 13 | TRBD1 | few | TRBV7-6 | CASSGWTGHEQYF | TGTGCCAGCAGCGGCTGGACAGGCCACGAGCAGTACTTC
TRBJ1-5 | 16 | - | - | TRBV4-1 | CASSQGRTRINQPQHF | TGCGCCAGCAGCCAAGGCCGGACTCGTATCAATCAGCCCCAGCATTTT
TRBJ1-1 | 16 | - | few | TRBV7-2 | CASSHPVGAWDTEAFF | TGTGCCAGCAGCCACCCGGTGGGGGCCTGGGACACTGAAGCTTTCTTT
TRBJ1-1 | 13 | TRBD1 | - | TRBV27 | CASSLWDSSEAFF | TGTGCCAGCAGTTTGTGGGACAGCTCTGAAGCTTTCTTT
TRBJ2-2 | 15 | TRBD2 | - | TRBV7-8 | CASSFVAGNTGELFF | TGTGCCAGCAGCTTTGTAGCGGGGAACACCGGGGAGCTGTTTTTT
TRBJ1-1 | 14 | - | - | TRBV7-9 | CASSPRGRDTEAFF | TGTGCCAGCAGCCCCCGGGGGCGCGACACTGAAGCTTTCTTT
TRBJ2-1 | 16 | TRBD2 | few | TRBV5-1 | CASSLAAGDSYNEQFF | TGCGCCAGCAGCTTGGCCGCGGGGGACTCCTACAATGAGCAGTTCTTC
TRBJ1-5 | 14 | - | many | TRBV7-6 | CASSLGGQGKPQHF | TGTGCCAGCAGCTTAGGAGGGCAGGGCAAGCCCCAGCATTTT
TRBJ2-7 | 14 | - | few | TRBV7-9 | CASSSPAYSYEQYF | TGTGCCAGCAGCTCCCCAGCTTACTCCTACGAGCAGTACTTC
TRBJ2-3 | 14 | TRBD2 | few | TRBV27 | CASRTSGVTDTQYF | TGTGCCAGCAGAACTAGCGGGGTAACAGATACGCAGTATTTT
TRBJ1-1 | 15 | - | - | TRBV7-2 | CASSLEPSMNTEAFF | TGTGCCAGCAGCTTAGAGCCATCCATGAACACTGAAGCTTTCTTT
TRBJ2-1 | 18 | TRBD2 | - | TRBV4-3 | CASSQGLLAASSYNEQFF | TGCGCCAGCAGCCAAGGTCTTCTAGCGGCGAGCTCCTACAATGAGCAGTTCTTC
TRBJ1-4 | 12 | - | few | TRBV2 | CAGGRADEKLFF | TGTGCCGGGGGCCGCGCGGATGAAAAACTGTTTTTT
TRBJ2-7 | 19 | - | few | TRBV7-2 | CASSLQRVRGDFQPYEQYF | TGTGCCAGCAGCCTCCAGAGAGTCAGAGGGGACTTCCAACCCTACGAGCAGTACTTC
TRBJ1-1 | 18 | - | many | TRBV11-2 | CASSRKGGAGPPNTEAFF | TGTGCCAGCAGCAGAAAGGGGGGGGCAGGGCCACCGAACACTGAAGCTTTCTTT
TRBJ1-2 | 16 | - | - | TRBV7-2 | CASSFPAAPSNYGYTF | TGTGCCAGCAGCTTCCCGGCAGCCCCCTCTAACTATGGCTACACCTTC
TRBJ1-1 | 14 | - | few | TRBV7-2 | CASSSGQIWTEAFF | TGTGCCAGCAGCTCTGGACAGATATGGACTGAAGCTTTCTTT